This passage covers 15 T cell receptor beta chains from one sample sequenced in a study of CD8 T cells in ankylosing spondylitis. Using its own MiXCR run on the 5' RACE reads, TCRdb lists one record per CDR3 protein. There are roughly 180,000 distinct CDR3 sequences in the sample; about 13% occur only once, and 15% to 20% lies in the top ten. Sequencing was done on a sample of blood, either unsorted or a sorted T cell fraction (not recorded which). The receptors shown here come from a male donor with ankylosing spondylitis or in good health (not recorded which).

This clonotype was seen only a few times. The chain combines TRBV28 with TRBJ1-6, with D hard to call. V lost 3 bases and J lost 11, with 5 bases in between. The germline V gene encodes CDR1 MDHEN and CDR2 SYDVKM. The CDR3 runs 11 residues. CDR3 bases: TGTGCCAGCAGTTTTAACCCACCCCTCCACTTT. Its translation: CASSFNPPLHF.

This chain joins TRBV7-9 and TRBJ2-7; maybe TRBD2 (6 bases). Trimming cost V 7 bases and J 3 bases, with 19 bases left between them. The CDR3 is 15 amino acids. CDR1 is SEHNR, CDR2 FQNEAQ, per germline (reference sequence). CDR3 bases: TGTGCCAGCACCCGGGGAGGTACAGGTGGCTACGAGCAGTACTTC. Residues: CASTRGGTGGYEQYF.

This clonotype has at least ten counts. As DNA, the CDR3 is TGTGCCACCAGTGATTTGGGGGAGACCCAGTACTTC. Translation gives CATSDLGETQYF. This chain joins TRBV24-1 and TRBJ2-5; D gene ambiguous. The length of the CDR3 is 12 residues. In germline, CDR1 is KGHDR, CDR2 SFDVKD. The ends were cut back, 0 bases at V and 5 bases at J, with 3 bases in the middle.

CDR3 loop: CASSELRGATPEAFF. The CDR3 DNA sequence: TGTGCCAGCAGTGAATTGAGGGGGGCCACCCCTGAAGCTTTCTTT. The J gene is TRBJ1-1, the V gene TRBV6-1; maybe TRBD1 (6 bases). With 2 bases removed from V and 6 bases from J, the gap between germline ends came to 16 bases. The germline gives CDR1 MNHNS, CDR2 SASEGT. The CDR3 has 15 amino acids.

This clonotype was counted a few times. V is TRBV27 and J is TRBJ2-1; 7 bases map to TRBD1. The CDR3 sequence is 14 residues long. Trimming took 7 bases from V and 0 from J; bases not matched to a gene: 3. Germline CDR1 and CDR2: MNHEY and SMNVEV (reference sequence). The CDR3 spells CASTYRGSYNEQFF. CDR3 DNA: TGTGCCAGCACTTACAGGGGCTCCTACAATGAGCAGTTCTTC.

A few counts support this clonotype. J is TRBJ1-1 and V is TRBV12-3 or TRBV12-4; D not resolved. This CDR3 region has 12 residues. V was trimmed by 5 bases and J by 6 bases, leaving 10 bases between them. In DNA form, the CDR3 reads TGTGCCAGCAGTGACTCCGGGGCTGAAGCTTTCTTT. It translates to CASSDSGAEAFF.

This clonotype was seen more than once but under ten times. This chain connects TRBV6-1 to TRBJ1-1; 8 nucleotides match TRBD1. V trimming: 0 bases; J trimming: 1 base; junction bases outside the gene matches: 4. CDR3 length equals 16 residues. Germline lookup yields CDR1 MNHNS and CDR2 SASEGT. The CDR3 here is CASSEASGTGNTEAFF. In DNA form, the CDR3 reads TGTGCCAGCAGTGAAGCAAGTGGGACAGGGAACACTGAAGCTTTCTTT.

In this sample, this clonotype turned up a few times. The CDR3 sequence: CAISETSGSYEQYF. DNA for the CDR3: TGTGCCATCAGTGAGACTAGTGGGTCCTACGAGCAGTACTTC. The genes are TRBV10-3 and TRBJ2-7; possible D gene TRBD2, 5 bases. The germline gives CDR1 ENHRY, CDR2 SYGVKD. This CDR3 is 14 amino acids long. The V end was cut by 2 bases, the J end by 1 base, with 9 bases between.

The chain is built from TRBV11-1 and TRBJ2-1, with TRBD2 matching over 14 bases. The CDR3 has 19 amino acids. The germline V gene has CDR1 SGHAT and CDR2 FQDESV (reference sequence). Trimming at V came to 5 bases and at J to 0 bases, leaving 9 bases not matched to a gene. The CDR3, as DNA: TGTGCCAGCAGCCTAAGACTAGCGGGAGGGCCAGGCTCCTACAATGAGCAGTTCTTC. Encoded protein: CASSLRLAGGPGSYNEQFF.

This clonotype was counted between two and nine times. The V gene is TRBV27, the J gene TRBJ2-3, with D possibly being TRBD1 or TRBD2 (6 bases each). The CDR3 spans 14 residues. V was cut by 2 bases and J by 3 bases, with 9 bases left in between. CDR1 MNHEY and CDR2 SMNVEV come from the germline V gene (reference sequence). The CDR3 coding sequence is TGTGCCAGCAGTTTAGGGGGGCCGACAGATACGCAGTATTTT. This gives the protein CASSLGGPTDTQYF.

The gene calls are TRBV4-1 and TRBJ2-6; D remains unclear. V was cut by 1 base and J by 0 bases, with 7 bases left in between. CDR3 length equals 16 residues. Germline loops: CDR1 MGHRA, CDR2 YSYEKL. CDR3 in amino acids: CASSQVGTSGANVLTF. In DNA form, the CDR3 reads TGCGCCAGCAGCCAAGTAGGAACCTCTGGGGCCAACGTCCTGACTTTC.

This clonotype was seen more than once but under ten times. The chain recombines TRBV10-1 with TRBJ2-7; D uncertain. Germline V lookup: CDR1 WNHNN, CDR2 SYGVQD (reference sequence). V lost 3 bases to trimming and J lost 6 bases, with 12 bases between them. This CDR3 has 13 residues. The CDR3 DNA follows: TGCGCCAGCAGTGATCCTTCCCTGGGCGAGCAGTACTTC. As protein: CASSDPSLGEQYF.

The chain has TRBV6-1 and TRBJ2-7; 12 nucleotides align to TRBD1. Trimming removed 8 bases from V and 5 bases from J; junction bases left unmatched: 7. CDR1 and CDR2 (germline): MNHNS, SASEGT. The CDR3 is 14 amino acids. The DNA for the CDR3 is TGTGCCAGCGGACTGGGACAGGGGGCCGACGAGCAGTACTTC. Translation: CASGLGQGADEQYF.

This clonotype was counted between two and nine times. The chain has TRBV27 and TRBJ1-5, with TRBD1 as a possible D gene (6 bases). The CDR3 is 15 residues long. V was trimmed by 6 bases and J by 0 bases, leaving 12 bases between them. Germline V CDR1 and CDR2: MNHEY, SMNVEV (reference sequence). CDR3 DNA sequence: TGTGCCAGCAGAAGGGGGTGGGATAGCAATCAGCCCCAGCATTTT. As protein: CASRRGWDSNQPQHF.

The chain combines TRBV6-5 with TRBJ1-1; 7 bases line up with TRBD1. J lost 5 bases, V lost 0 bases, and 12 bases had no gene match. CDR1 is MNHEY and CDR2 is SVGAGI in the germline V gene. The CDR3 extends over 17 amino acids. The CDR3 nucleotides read TGTGCCAGCAGTTACTCTGGGGGGACAGTTTGGGCAACTGAAGCTTTCTTT. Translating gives CASSYSGGTVWATEAFF.